The source of this T cell receptor (beta chain) is a study of cytomegalovirus exposure and HLA in healthy donors. The PCR contained 60 Vbeta and 13 Jbeta primers. Libraries were prepared by immunoSEQ multiplex PCR; TCRdb keeps only in-frame clonotypes and omits some of them. The table lists some 98,000 clones, about 80% of them singletons. Germline V lookup: CDR1 SNHLY, CDR2 FYNNEI. The V and J ends lost 4 bases and 11 bases, in that order; junction bases with no gene match: 9. The CDR3 runs to 13 residues. This sequence was found in a human donor in good health. The specimen sequenced was PBMCs. The chain employs TRBV2 and TRBJ1-1, with TRBD1 matching 8 bases. CDR3 loop: CASSVGQGARAFF. For the CDR3, the DNA is TGTGCCAGCAGTGTGGGGCAGGGGGCGCGTGCTTTCTTT.